These 10 T cell receptor beta chains were all obtained from the same sample, sequenced in a study of breast tumors, draining lymph nodes, adjacent tissues. Breast cancer patients provided tissue from their axillary draining lymph nodes. TCRdb fed the multiplex PCR reads into MiXCR, producing one record per CDR3 protein. The table lists under 250,000 distinct CDR3 sequences, approximately 29% of them singletons. Source material: axillary lymph node tissue. The receptors shown here come from a female donor with breast cancer. Some clones in this sample may be carry-over from other donors' samples.

The table lists this clonotype with many counts. The chain joins TRBV18 to TRBJ2-7; no definite D call. Germline values: CDR1 KGHSH, CDR2 LQKENI. This CDR3 contains 12 residues. Trimming removed 4 bases at V and 2 bases at J, with 6 bases between. CDR3 DNA sequence: TGTGCCAGCTCACTTAACGCCTACGAGCAGTACTTC. Translated: CASSLNAYEQYF. Looking up the rest from reference TRBV18 and TRBJ2-7 gives the full variable domain: NAGVMQNPRHLVRRRGQEARLRCSPMKGHSHVYWYRQLPEEGLKFMVYLQKENIIDESGMPKERFSAEFPKEGPSILRIQQVVRGDSAAYFCASSLNAYEQYFGPGTRLTVT.

The sample holds many counts of this clonotype. The chain is built from TRBV7-2 and TRBJ1-2, with D possibly matching TRBD1 (6 bases). CDR3 size: 15 residues. Germline V lookup: CDR1 SGHTA, CDR2 FQGNSA. The V end lost 1 base, the J end lost 8 bases, and 17 bases lay between the germline ends. The CDR3 DNA reads as TGTGCCAGCAGCTTAGGGGGGCAGGGGCAGCACGGCTACACCTTC. The encoded protein is CASSLGGQGQHGYTF.

Ten or more counts support this clonotype. The rearrangement links TRBV5-6 to TRBJ2-7, with D possibly TRBD2 on 6 matching bases. This CDR3 has 12 amino acids. CDR1 is SGHDT, CDR2 YYEEEE, per germline. V shed 4 bases and J shed 3 bases, with 8 bases lying between them. In DNA, the CDR3 is TGTGCCAGCAGCCGCGGGGTCTACGAGCAGTACTTC. Translating it yields CASSRGVYEQYF.

A note on this clonotype: The CDR3 does not close with the conserved phenylalanine or tryptophan, likely indicating a read error. It is unclear where the CDR3 begins or ends on the DNA, so no DNA is shown, and the CDR3 is as TCRdb lists it. The chain combines TRBV12-3 or TRBV12-4 with TRBJ1-6. The CDR3 sequence runs 8 residues, both termini included. CDR3 region: CASTPSTS.

This clonotype came up once. Given a much more abundant clone one base away, this may be a read error. This rearrangement joins TRBV5-1 to TRBJ2-5; D not certain. Germline V gene sequence: CDR1 SGHRS, CDR2 YFSETQ. V lost 0 bases to trimming and J lost 0 bases, with 9 bases between them. This CDR3 spans 15 amino acids. The CDR3 loop is CASSLATTHQETQYF. CDR3 nucleotides: TGCGCCAGCAGCTTGGCAACTACACACCAAGAGACCCAGTACTTC.

This clonotype was seen repeatedly, ten times or more. The chain employs TRBV6-5 and TRBJ2-5; the D is unclear. The V gene lost 3 bases and the J gene lost 1 base, with 12 bases spanning the gap. Germline lookup yields CDR1 MNHEY and CDR2 SVGAGI. The CDR3 totals 15 residues. CDR3: CASSYYDGIQETQYF. CDR3 nucleotide sequence: TGTGCCAGCAGTTATTATGATGGAATCCAAGAGACCCAGTACTTC.

A few counts support this clonotype. The chain uses TRBV5-8 and TRBJ1-1; no definite D call. From germline, CDR1 is SGHTS and CDR2 YDEGEE. This CDR3 contains 13 residues. Trimming left V 2 bases short and J 8 bases short, with 13 bases between. CDR3 sequence (DNA): TGTGCCAGCAGCTTTGCAGGACCGTTCGAAGCTTTCTTT. Translation gives CASSFAGPFEAFF.

This clonotype was counted at least ten times. The rearrangement uses TRBV19 and TRBJ2-3; 7 bases fit TRBD2. The germline CDR1 and CDR2 sequences are LNHDA and SQIVND (reference sequence). This CDR3 region has 14 residues. After removal of 8 bases from V and 0 bases from J, the junction contained 5 bases not matched to a gene. This CDR3 is CASASSGSTDTQYF. The CDR3 DNA reads as TGTGCCAGTGCATCTAGCGGAAGCACAGATACGCAGTATTTT.

Many counts were recorded for this clonotype. V gene TRBV30 combines with J gene TRBJ2-2; the match to TRBD2 covers 7 bases. The CDR3 covers 13 residues. Per the germline V gene, CDR1 is GTSNPN and CDR2 is SVGIG (reference sequence). V lost 3 bases and J lost 6; bases outside the gene matches: 4. Here the CDR3 reads CAWRATSAGELFF. CDR3 coding DNA: TGTGCCTGGAGAGCAACTAGCGCCGGGGAGCTGTTTTTT.

About this clonotype itself: Germline is not matched at one junction end, which may reflect a read error. The V gene is TRBV11-3, the J gene TRBJ2-1; 11 bases fit TRBD2. CDR1 and CDR2 (germline): SGHNT, YENEEA. The CDR3 has 14 residues. CDR3 sequence: CVSGKLAGAIEQFF. The DNA of the CDR3 is TGTGTCAGCGGCAAACTAGCGGGGGCAATCGAGCAGTTCTTC.